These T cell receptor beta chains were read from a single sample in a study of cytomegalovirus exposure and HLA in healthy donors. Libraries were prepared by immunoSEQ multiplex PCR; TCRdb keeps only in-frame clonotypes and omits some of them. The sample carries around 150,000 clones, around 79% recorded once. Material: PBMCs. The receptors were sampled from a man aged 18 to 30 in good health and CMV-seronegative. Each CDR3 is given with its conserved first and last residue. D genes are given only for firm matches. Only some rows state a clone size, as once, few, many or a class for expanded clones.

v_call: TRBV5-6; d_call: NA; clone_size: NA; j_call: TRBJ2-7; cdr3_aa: CASSLEGILGRTSSYEQYF; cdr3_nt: TGTGCCAGCAGCTTAGAGGGTATATTGGGCAGAACGAGCTCCTACGAGCAGTACTTC
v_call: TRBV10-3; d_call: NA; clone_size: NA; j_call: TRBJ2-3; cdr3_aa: CAISASQHTDTQYF; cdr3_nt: TGTGCCATCAGTGCTAGCCAGCACACAGATACGCAGTATTTT
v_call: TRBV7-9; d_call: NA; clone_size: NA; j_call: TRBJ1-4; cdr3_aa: CASSYSLEKLFF; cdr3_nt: TGTGCCAGCAGCTATTCCCTTGAAAAACTGTTTTTT
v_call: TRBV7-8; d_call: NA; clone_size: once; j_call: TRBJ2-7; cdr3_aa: CASSLGGPPTSYEQYF; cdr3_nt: TGTGCCAGCAGCTTAGGGGGCCCCCCAACCTCCTACGAGCAGTACTTC
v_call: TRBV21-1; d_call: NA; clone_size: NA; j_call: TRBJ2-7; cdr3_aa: CASSSGGGMILIGGEQYF; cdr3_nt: TGTGCCAGCTCCTCCGGTGGGGGGATGATACTAATTGGGGGAGAGCAGTACTTC
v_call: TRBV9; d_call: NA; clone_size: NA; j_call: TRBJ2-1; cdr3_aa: CASSSGSPIYNEQFF; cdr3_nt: TGTGCCAGCAGCTCGGGGTCGCCGATCTACAATGAGCAGTTCTTC
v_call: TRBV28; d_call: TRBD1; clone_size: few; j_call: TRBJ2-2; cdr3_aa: CASTSGQGAGELFF; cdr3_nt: TGTGCCAGCACCTCGGGACAGGGGGCCGGGGAGCTGTTTTTT
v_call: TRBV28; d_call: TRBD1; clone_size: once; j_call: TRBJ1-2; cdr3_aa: CASSSQGADRYGYTF; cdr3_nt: TGTGCCAGCAGTTCACAGGGGGCGGATCGCTATGGCTACACCTTC
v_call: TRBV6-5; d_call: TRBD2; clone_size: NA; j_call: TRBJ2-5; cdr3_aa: CASRLAGGETQYF; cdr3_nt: TGTGCCAGCAGGCTGGCCGGGGGGGAGACCCAGTACTTC
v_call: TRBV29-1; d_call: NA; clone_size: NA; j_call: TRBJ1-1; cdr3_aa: CSAFTGEAFF; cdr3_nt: TGCAGCGCCTTTACAGGAGAAGCTTTCTTT
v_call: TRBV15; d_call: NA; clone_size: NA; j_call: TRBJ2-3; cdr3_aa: CATSPGGTWGTDTQYF; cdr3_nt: TGTGCCACCAGCCCCGGAGGGACCTGGGGCACAGATACGCAGTATTTT
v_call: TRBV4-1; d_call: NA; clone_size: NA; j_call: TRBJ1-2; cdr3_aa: CASSQESLAGANYGYTF; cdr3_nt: TGCGCCAGCAGCCAAGAAAGTCTGGCAGGGGCCAACTATGGCTACACCTTC
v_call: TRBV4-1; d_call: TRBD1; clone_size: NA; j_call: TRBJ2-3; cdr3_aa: CASSLSTGGTDTQYF; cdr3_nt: TGCGCCAGCAGCCTTTCGACAGGGGGCACAGATACGCAGTATTTT
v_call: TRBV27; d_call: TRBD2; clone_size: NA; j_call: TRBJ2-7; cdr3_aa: CATTPSGTNEQYF; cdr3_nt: TGTGCCACCACGCCTAGCGGAACAAACGAGCAGTACTTC
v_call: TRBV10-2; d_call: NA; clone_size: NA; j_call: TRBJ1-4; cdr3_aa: CASRSDSANEKLFF; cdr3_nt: TGCGCCAGCCGTTCGGACAGCGCAAATGAAAAACTGTTTTTT
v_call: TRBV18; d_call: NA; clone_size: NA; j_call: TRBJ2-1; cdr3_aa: CASSPAPLRDYNEQFF; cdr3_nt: TGTGCCAGCTCACCGGCGCCACTGAGGGATTACAATGAGCAGTTCTTC
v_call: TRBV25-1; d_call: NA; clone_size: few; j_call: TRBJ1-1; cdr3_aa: CASSPRFMNTEAFF; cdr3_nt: TGTGCCAGCAGCCCCAGGTTCATGAACACTGAAGCTTTCTTT
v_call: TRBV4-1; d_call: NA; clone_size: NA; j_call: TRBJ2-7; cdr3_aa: CASSQQGNSHEQYF; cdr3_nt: TGCGCCAGCAGCCAACAGGGTAACTCACACGAGCAGTACTTC
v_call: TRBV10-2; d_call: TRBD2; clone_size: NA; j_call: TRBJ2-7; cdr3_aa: CASSGGLAGTYEQYF; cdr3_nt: TGCGCCAGCAGTGGAGGACTAGCGGGAACATACGAGCAGTACTTC
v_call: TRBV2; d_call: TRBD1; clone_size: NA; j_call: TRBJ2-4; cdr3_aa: CASSPGTGSSKNIQYF; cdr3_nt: TGTGCCAGCAGCCCCGGGACAGGGTCCTCCAAAAACATTCAGTACTTC
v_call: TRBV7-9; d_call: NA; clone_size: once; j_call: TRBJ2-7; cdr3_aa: CASSPSWGRTYEQYF; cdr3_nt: TGTGCCAGCAGCCCTAGCTGGGGAAGAACGTACGAGCAGTACTTC
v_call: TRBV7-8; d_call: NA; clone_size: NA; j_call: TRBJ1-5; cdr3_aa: CASSLGAGNQPQHF; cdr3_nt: TGTGCCAGCAGCTTAGGCGCGGGAAATCAGCCCCAGCATTTT